One and the same sample provided the 3 T cell receptor beta chains below, sequenced in a study of CXCR3-negative and CXCR3-positive naive CD8 T cells. UMI-labeled 5' RACE yielded the TRB cDNA libraries. From its re-call of the 5' RACE reads, TCRdb lists each CDR3 protein once, without DNA. This listing includes 90,000 to 100,000 distinct CDR3 sequences. The sequencing sample was made of naive CXCR3- CD8+ T cells from blood. The sample's subset: CD45RO-CCR7+CD27+CD95- naive CD8+ T cells lacking CXCR3 (TNR3-). Source of these receptors: a human donor in good health. Some clones in this sample may be carry-over from other donors' samples.

This rearrangement joins TRBV7-2 to TRBJ1-6. The CDR3 has 14 amino acids. Per germline, CDR1 SGHTA and CDR2 FQGNSA. This CDR3 reads CASSLVGPISPLHF.

The J gene is TRBJ2-4, the V gene TRBV15. There are 15 residues in the CDR3. Germline CDR1 LNHNV, CDR2 YYDKDF (reference sequence). CDR3 amino acids: CATSRDGVGSNIQYF.

This sequence joins TRBV29-1 and TRBJ2-1; TCRdb picks TRBD2, but there is no DNA to check that call. The CDR3 is made up of 16 amino acids. Germline lookup yields CDR1 SQVTM and CDR2 ANQGSEA. The CDR3 protein is CSVEGLAGGLNNEQFF.